One sample yielded the 25 T cell receptor beta chains listed below, sequenced in a study of blood T cells in healthy people across ages. The use of a sample-barcoded 5' primer and a J-beta primer mix characterized a second PCR of roughly 7 to 11 cycles. Via MiXCR, TCRdb re-called the 5' RACE reads, giving one row per CDR3 protein. The top ten hold over 10% of the sample, which has 800,000 to 1,000,000 distinct CDR3 sequences, around 46% seen once. The sequencing sample was made of blood. The receptor set was obtained from a man aged 25-40 years in good health.

This clonotype appeared a few times. The gene calls are TRBV5-1 and TRBJ2-2, with D maybe TRBD2 (6 bases). This CDR3 contains 16 residues. Germline lookup yields CDR1 SGHRS and CDR2 YFSETQ. V lost 4 bases to trimming and J lost 4 bases, with 17 bases between them. CDR3 amino acids: CASSVAVGLTTGELFF. For the CDR3, the DNA is TGCGCCAGCAGCGTAGCGGTAGGCCTCACCACCGGGGAGCTGTTTTTT.

This chain links TRBV21-1 with TRBJ2-1; whether TRBD2, the table's D call, matches the DNA was not checked. TRBV21-1 is classified as a pseudogene. The CDR3 runs to 16 residues. The CDR3 loop reads CASSTLAESSYNEQFF. The CDR3 coding sequence is TGTGCCAGCAGCACCTTAGCGGAGAGCTCCTACAATGAGCAGTTCTTC.

This clonotype was recorded a few times. This rearrangement joins TRBV10-3 to TRBJ2-7; 7 nucleotides agree with TRBD2. Germline CDR1 reads ENHRY; CDR2 reads SYGVKD. Germline trimming cut 4 bases from V and 0 bases from J; bases unmatched to any gene: 6. The CDR3 is 15 amino acids. The CDR3 reads CAISGRAGDSYEQYF. In nucleotides, the CDR3 is TGTGCCATCAGTGGCCGGGCGGGGGACTCCTACGAGCAGTACTTC.

The rearrangement uses TRBV4-1 and TRBJ2-7; no reliable D call. Trimming took off 1 base at V and 0 bases at J, with 7 bases between the two ends. This CDR3 contains 14 residues. CDR1 is MGHRA, CDR2 YSYEKL, per germline. CDR3 region: CASSQGWYSYEQYF. Written as DNA, the CDR3 is TGCGCCAGCAGCCAAGGATGGTACTCCTACGAGCAGTACTTC.

About this clonotype: A much larger clone differs by one base, so this may be a read error. The chain combines TRBV29-1 with TRBJ2-5; no definite D call. This CDR3 is built from 12 residues. Germline CDR1 is SQVTM and CDR2 is ANQGSEA. Trimming cost V 4 bases and J 2 bases, with 8 bases left between them. The CDR3 reads CSVASGQETQYF. As DNA, the CDR3 is TGCAGCGTTGCTTCAGGTCAAGAGACCCAGTACTTC. Full variable domain (missing parts from reference TRBV29-1 and TRBJ2-5): SAVISQKPSRDICQRGTSLTIQCQVDSQVTMMFWYRQQPGQSLTLIATANQGSEATYESGFVIDKFPISRPNLTFSTLTVSNMSPEDSSIYLCSVASGQETQYFGPGTRLLVL.

A single count supports this clonotype. The chain combines TRBV10-3 with TRBJ1-2, with 9 bases fitting TRBD1. Looked up from germline, CDR1 is ENHRY and CDR2 is SYGVKD. V was clipped by 3 bases and J by 2 bases; unmatched bases: 4. This CDR3 region has 15 residues. CDR3 in amino acids: CAISDAGTGNYGYTF. CDR3 DNA sequence: TGTGCCATCAGTGATGCCGGGACAGGGAACTATGGCTACACCTTC.

This clonotype has at least ten counts. The junction departs from the called germline gene at one end, perhaps through a read error. The rearrangement uses TRBV28 and TRBJ2-1, with 7 positions matching TRBD1. The CDR3 loop spans 13 amino acids. CDR1 is MDHEN, CDR2 SYDVKM, per germline. CDR3 sequence reads: CASSLPGGNEQFF. For the CDR3, the DNA is TGCGCCAGCAGCTTGCCAGGGGGTAATGAGCAGTTCTTC. Complete variable domain (other parts from reference TRBV28 and TRBJ2-1): DVKVTQSSRYLVKRTGEKVFLECVQDMDHENMFWYRQDPGLGLRLIYFSYDVKMKEKGDIPEGYSVSREKKERFSLILESASTNQTSMYLCASSLPGGNEQFFGPGTRLTVL.

This clonotype appeared a few times. This sequence joins TRBV6-5 and TRBJ1-2; D remains unclear. The CDR3 length is 13 residues. Germline V gene lookup returns CDR1 MNHEY and CDR2 SVGAGI. V lost 5 bases and J 4 bases, leaving 11 bases between the germline ends. As DNA, the CDR3 is TGTGCCAGCAGTGACGGAAGCCCCTATGGCTACACCTTC. Translating gives CASSDGSPYGYTF.

This clonotype has only a few counts. The chain links TRBV28 to TRBJ2-3; TRBD2 is a possible D gene (7 bases). V was cut by 2 bases and J by 5 bases, with 11 bases left in between. CDR1 is MDHEN and CDR2 is SYDVKM in the germline V gene. The CDR3 extends over 14 amino acids. The CDR3 region has the DNA TGTGCCAGCAGTTTACGGGGGGCGGGAGATACGCAGTATTTT. Translating it yields CASSLRGAGDTQYF. Variable domain in full (rest from reference TRBV28 and TRBJ2-3): DVKVTQSSRYLVKRTGEKVFLECVQDMDHENMFWYRQDPGLGLRLIYFSYDVKMKEKGDIPEGYSVSREKKERFSLILESASTNQTSMYLCASSLRGAGDTQYFGPGTRLTVL.

V usage is TRBV6-2 or TRBV6-3 and J usage is TRBJ2-7, with TRBD1 matching 9 bases. The junction had 8 bases not matched to a gene; V was cut back by 6 bases and J by 2 bases. Germline V gene sequence: CDR1 MNHEY, CDR2 SVGEGT. This CDR3 comprises 15 residues. CDR3 bases: TGTGCCAGCAGCTGGAGACAGGGGGTACCCTACGAGCAGTACTTC. Protein sequence: CASSWRQGVPYEQYF.

The chain recombines TRBV5-1 with TRBJ1-1; D not certain. Trimming cost V 0 bases and J 5 bases, with 11 bases left between them. CDR1 and CDR2 (germline): SGHRS, YFSETQ. This CDR3 has 14 amino acids. CDR3 sequence reads: CASSLGAGVTEAFF. In nucleotides, the CDR3 is TGCGCCAGCAGCTTGGGGGCCGGAGTGACTGAAGCTTTCTTT.

This clonotype appeared many times. The V call is TRBV29-1, the J call TRBJ2-1; TRBD1 is a possible D gene (5 bases). CDR3 length equals 13 residues. Trimming removed 4 bases at V and 4 bases at J, with 11 bases between. The germline V gene has CDR1 SQVTM and CDR2 ANQGSEA. The CDR3, as DNA: TGCAGCGTTGCTTACTCAGGGTACAATGAGCAGTTCTTC. It specifies CSVAYSGYNEQFF.

This clonotype showed up just a few times. The chain is built from TRBV5-1 and TRBJ2-7; D remains unclear. CDR3 length: 14 residues. The germline gives CDR1 SGHRS, CDR2 YFSETQ. V lost 1 base and J 0 bases, leaving 8 bases between the germline ends. The CDR3 loop reads CASSLTVTSYEQYF. The CDR3 coding sequence is TGCGCCAGCAGCTTGACGGTCACCTCCTACGAGCAGTACTTC.

This clonotype was counted at least ten times. The chain uses TRBV4-1 and TRBJ1-2; possible D gene TRBD1, 5 bases. Germline loops: CDR1 MGHRA, CDR2 YSYEKL. Deletions cut 1 base from V and 1 base from J, with 7 bases between. The CDR3 contains 14 residues. The CDR3 region is CASSQAGGNYGYTF. In DNA form, the CDR3 reads TGCGCCAGCAGCCAAGCCGGGGGTAACTATGGCTACACCTTC.

The genes are TRBV4-1 and TRBJ2-2; TRBD1 aligns across 7 bases. Looked up from germline, CDR1 is MGHRA and CDR2 is YSYEKL. V gave up 5 bases and J gave up 1 base; unmatched junction bases: 7. This CDR3 is built from 16 residues. This CDR3 is CASSFRGPKNTGELFF. CDR3 coding DNA: TGCGCCAGCAGCTTTAGGGGGCCTAAGAACACCGGGGAGCTGTTTTTT.

This clonotype was observed a few times. The gene calls are TRBV6-2 or TRBV6-3 and TRBJ2-6; D is uncertain. V lost 11 bases, J lost 2 bases, and 16 bases lay in between. The CDR3 is 15 residues long. CDR1 is MNHEY and CDR2 is SVGEGT in the germline V gene. CDR3 in amino acids: CAGRRFVTGANVLTF. In DNA, the CDR3 is TGTGCCGGCCGCAGATTTGTAACTGGGGCCAACGTCCTGACTTTC.

This clonotype was detected many times. The chain links TRBV4-3 to TRBJ1-1; D possibly corresponds to TRBD1 (5 bases). CDR1 and CDR2 from the germline V gene are LGHNA and YSLEER. This CDR3 region has 13 residues. V was pared by 4 bases and J by 6 bases, with 12 bases between. CDR3 sequence (DNA): TGCGCCAGCAGCCGAGTCGGGGCCTCTGAAGCTTTCTTT. Amino acid sequence: CASSRVGASEAFF.

The chain carries TRBV27 and TRBJ1-5; the D is unclear. Germline V lookup: CDR1 MNHEY, CDR2 SMNVEV (reference sequence). Trimming took off 5 bases at V and 2 bases at J, with 10 bases between the two ends. This CDR3 region has 14 residues. The CDR3 coding sequence is TGTGCCAGCAGTACCAGTAGGGGCAATCAGCCCCAGCATTTT. This gives the protein CASSTSRGNQPQHF.

The gene calls are TRBV29-1 and TRBJ1-2; 10 positions agree with TRBD1. From germline, CDR1 is SQVTM and CDR2 ANQGSEA. V shed 7 bases, J shed 7 bases, and the junction held 9 bases outside the gene matches. The CDR3 is made up of 13 amino acids. The CDR3 nucleotides read TGCAGCGCCCCGGACAGGGGGAATAGTGGCTACACCTTC. This encodes CSAPDRGNSGYTF.

The chain recombines TRBV20-1 with TRBJ2-5, with D unclear. V was clipped by 5 bases and J by 0 bases, with 10 bases between them. The germline gives CDR1 DFQATT, CDR2 SNEGSKA (reference sequence). The CDR3 is 13 residues long. The CDR3 DNA reads TGCAGTGCTCGTTATCGGTACCAAGAGACCCAGTACTTC. It codes for CSARYRYQETQYF.

There are a few counts of this clonotype. This chain uses TRBV7-2 with TRBJ2-2, with D perhaps matching TRBD1 (5 bases). This CDR3 spans 16 amino acids. The V end lost 1 base, the J end lost 1 base, and 10 bases lay between the germline ends. Germline CDR1 and CDR2: SGHTA and FQGNSA. CDR3 sequence reads: CASSLDQGLNTGELFF. The DNA of the CDR3 is TGTGCCAGCAGCTTAGACCAGGGTCTGAACACCGGGGAGCTGTTTTTT.

This clonotype has at least ten counts. The CDR3 sequence: CASSVGTVGGSEAFF. DNA of the CDR3: TGTGCCAGCAGCGTAGGGACAGTAGGGGGGAGCGAAGCTTTCTTT. The gene calls are TRBV9 and TRBJ1-1; D is possibly TRBD1 (6 bases). Trimming cost V 0 bases and J 8 bases, with 17 bases left between them. Germline-derived CDR1 and CDR2 are SGDLS and YYNGEE. The CDR3 totals 15 residues. The variable domain in full, with the rest retrieved from reference TRBV9 and TRBJ1-1, is DSGVTQTPKHLITATGQRVTLRCSPRSGDLSVYWYQQSLDQGLQFLIQYYNGEERAKGNILERFSAQQFPDLHSELNLSSLELGDSALYFCASSVGTVGGSEAFFGQGTRLTVV.

This chain uses TRBV29-1 with TRBJ1-4; D perhaps matches TRBD1 (5 bases). The V gene's germline CDR1 is SQVTM and CDR2 ANQGSEA. The CDR3 has 14 amino acids. The V end was cut by 4 bases, the J end by 3 bases, with 12 bases between. CDR3 DNA sequence: TGCAGCGTTGCCCCCGGGACCTCTAATGAAAAACTGTTTTTT. This gives the protein CSVAPGTSNEKLFF.

The V gene is TRBV29-1, the J gene TRBJ2-4; D not certain. The J call may be wrong; the DNA end is better matched by TRBJ2-7. Germline V gene data show CDR1 as SQVTM and CDR2 as ANQGSEA. This CDR3 region has 14 residues. CDR3 sequence: CSVATGPSNDEQYF. CDR3 in DNA: TGCAGCGTCGCTACCGGACCCTCGAACGACGAGCAGTACTTC.

This rearrangement joins TRBV4-1 to TRBJ2-1; no clear D gene. The CDR3 length is 13 residues. Per the germline V gene, CDR1 is MGHRA and CDR2 is YSYEKL. V dropped 3 bases and J dropped 9 bases, with 12 bases sitting between them. The CDR3 nucleotides read TGCGCCAGCAGCCAGCTCATTCCTCGTGAGCAGTTCTTC. The encoded protein is CASSQLIPREQFF.